The subject of this entry is one T cell receptor beta chain. The sample originates from a study of blood T cell repertoires in COVID-19. Across the whole study: Sources were T cells, B-cell-depleted T cells, or PBMCs; the material itself was cDNA or gDNA.

Germline V lookup: CDR1 MRHNA, CDR2 SNTAGT. V was clipped by 5 bases and J by 4 bases; unmatched bases: 3. The CDR3 is made up of 15 amino acids. TCRdb keeps only in-frame clones here, not all; method: immunoSEQ multiplex PCR. The sample records some 250,000 clones, more than 75% being singletons. The receptor's source is a woman aged 40 to 50 who had recovered from COVID-19. This chain connects TRBV6-4 to TRBJ2-1; 12 bases fit TRBD2. Sequenced material: peripheral blood. In DNA, the CDR3 is TGTGCCAGCAGTACCGGACTAGCGGGGTACAATGAGCAGTTCTTC. Residues: CASSTGLAGYNEQFF.